A selection of T cell receptor beta chains follows, all from one sample in a study of CD8 T cells in ankylosing spondylitis. TCRdb ran MiXCR on the 5' RACE reads and lists one entry per CDR3 protein. The sample yields 700,000 to 850,000 distinct CDR3 sequences, roughly 12% seen once. The sequencing sample was made of blood, either unsorted or a sorted T cell fraction (not recorded which). The receptors here all came from a male donor with ankylosing spondylitis. CDR3s include the opening cysteine and the closing phenylalanine or tryptophan. The order of the fields is V gene, J gene, clone size, D gene, CDR3 protein, CDR3 DNA. The D gene is left open where the match is weak. Only part of the rows carry a size: once, few, many, or a class if the clone is expanded.

>TRBV7-6|TRBJ2-5|few|TRBD2
CASSPPVGTSGTQETQYF
TGTGCCAGCAGCCCACCCGTTGGGACTAGCGGGACCCAAGAGACCCAGTACTTC
>TRBV6-2/TRBV6-3|TRBJ2-3|few|-
CASSYRSAGIDTQYF
TGTGCCAGCAGTTACCGCTCCGCAGGGATAGATACGCAGTATTTT
>TRBV7-9|TRBJ2-1|-|-
CASGLGLVSYNEQFF
TGTGCCAGCGGCTTGGGGCTAGTCTCCTACAATGAGCAGTTCTTC
>TRBV5-1|TRBJ1-1|few|-
CASRTGGDTEAFF
TGCGCCAGCAGGACCGGCGGGGACACTGAAGCTTTCTTT
>TRBV4-2|TRBJ2-6|-|-
CASSQSTATGANVLTF
TGTGCCAGCAGCCAGTCGACAGCTACTGGGGCCAACGTCCTGACTTTC
>TRBV24-1|TRBJ1-2|few|-
CATSDPKEGYTF
TGTGCCACCAGTGACCCCAAGGAAGGCTACACCTTC
>TRBV7-2|TRBJ2-7|-|-
CASSLTVDEQYF
TGTGCCAGCAGCTTAACTGTGGACGAGCAGTACTTC
>TRBV18|TRBJ1-1|few|-
CASSVQGSGTEAFF
TGTGCCAGCTCAGTACAGGGAAGTGGGACTGAAGCTTTCTTT
>TRBV29-1|TRBJ2-5|few|-
CSVLGGETQYF
TGCAGCGTCCTAGGGGGGGAGACCCAGTACTTC
>TRBV12-3/TRBV12-4|TRBJ1-2|many|TRBD1
CASSLTAGGHGYTF
TGTGCCAGCAGTTTAACGGCAGGGGGCCATGGCTACACCTTC
>TRBV5-1|TRBJ2-5|few|TRBD1
CASSSGQGLLQETQYF
TGCGCCAGCAGCTCGGGACAGGGGCTCCTCCAAGAGACCCAGTACTTC
>TRBV20-1|TRBJ2-2|few|-
CSARDSLRGGTGELFF
TGCAGTGCTAGAGATAGCCTCCGGGGTGGAACCGGGGAGCTGTTTTTT
>TRBV28|TRBJ1-1|few|-
CAIREGTEAFF
TGTGCCATCCGAGAGGGCACTGAAGCTTTCTTT
>TRBV20-1|TRBJ2-7|few|-
CSASENSYEQYF
TGCAGTGCGTCAGAAAATAGTTACGAGCAGTACTTC
>TRBV6-1|TRBJ2-2|-|-
CASSDGGYTGELFF
TGTGCCAGCAGTGATGGAGGGTACACCGGGGAGCTGTTTTTT
>TRBV10-3|TRBJ2-5|few|-
CAISGDQETQYF
TGTGCCATCAGTGGAGACCAAGAGACCCAGTACTTC
>TRBV7-2|TRBJ1-1|-|-
CASSPLGPEAFF
TGTGCCAGCAGCCCGCTGGGCCCTGAAGCTTTCTTT
>TRBV18|TRBJ2-6|-|-
CASSPRTADIGNVLTF
TGTGCCAGCTCACCACGGACGGCCGATATCGGCAACGTCCTGACTTTC
>TRBV20-1|TRBJ1-4|-|-
CSARDRRGTNEKLFF
TGCAGTGCTAGAGACAGGAGAGGAACTAATGAAAAACTGTTTTTT
>TRBV20-1|TRBJ2-6|few|-
CSARVVAGANVLTF
TGCAGTGCTAGAGTCGTGGCCGGGGCCAACGTCCTGACTTTC
>TRBV10-3|TRBJ2-7|few|TRBD1
CAISETTGFYEQYF
TGTGCCATCAGTGAAACGACAGGGTTCTACGAGCAGTACTTC
>TRBV7-2|TRBJ2-5|many|TRBD2
CASSFGLAETQYF
TGTGCCAGCAGCTTCGGACTAGCCGAGACCCAGTACTTC
>TRBV28|TRBJ1-2|-|TRBD1
CASSLLRQGRWGYTF
TGTGCCAGCAGTTTACTACGACAGGGGAGGTGGGGCTACACCTTC
>TRBV18|TRBJ2-7|few|TRBD2
CASSPRGLVSAEQYF
TGTGCCAGCTCACCAAGGGGACTAGTCTCGGCGGAGCAGTACTTC
>TRBV29-1|TRBJ2-1|many|-
CSVEGGGGRTSPYYNEQFF
TGCAGCGTTGAAGGGGGTGGGGGGCGCACGAGCCCATACTACAATGAGCAGTTCTTC
>TRBV4-2|TRBJ2-2|few|TRBD1
CASRQTGADTGELFF
TGTGCCAGCAGACAGACAGGGGCGGACACCGGGGAGCTGTTTTTT
>TRBV27|TRBJ2-7|-|-
CASSFRRALDEQYF
TGTGCCAGCAGTTTTCGGAGGGCCCTTGACGAGCAGTACTTC
>TRBV7-2|TRBJ1-3|-|TRBD1
CASSWTGQTGNTIYF
TGTGCCAGCAGTTGGACAGGGCAGACTGGAAACACCATATATTTT
>TRBV20-1|TRBJ1-6|-|TRBD1
CSLQRDSGNSPLHF
TGCAGCCTCCAGAGGGACAGTGGGAATTCACCCCTCCACTTT
>TRBV6-1|TRBJ2-3|-|TRBD2
CASSEEPGGADTQYF
TGTGCCAGCAGTGAAGAACCGGGGGGGGCAGATACGCAGTATTTT
>TRBV5-1|TRBJ2-1|-|TRBD1
CASSLGGTGRLYNEQFF
TGCGCCAGCAGCTTGGGAGGGACAGGGCGCCTCTACAATGAGCAGTTCTTC
>TRBV28|TRBJ1-4|many|-
CASSPFPGVIGKLFF
TGTGCCAGCAGTCCTTTTCCGGGGGTTATCGGAAAACTGTTTTTT
>TRBV27|TRBJ2-4|-|-
CASSLQGQSSVQYF
TGTGCCAGCAGTTTACAAGGCCAGTCCTCGGTTCAGTACTTC
>TRBV29-1|TRBJ2-7|many|TRBD1
CSAAGTAFYEQYF
TGCAGCGCCGCCGGGACAGCCTTCTACGAGCAGTACTTC
>TRBV29-1|TRBJ1-1|-|TRBD1
CSVQTGGRGNTEAFF
TGCAGCGTTCAAACAGGGGGCCGGGGGAACACTGAAGCTTTCTTT
>TRBV6-5|TRBJ1-2|few|-
CASVGGQGYTF
TGTGCCAGCGTAGGGGGGCAGGGGTACACCTTC
>TRBV10-3|TRBJ1-1|few|-
CAISANTMNTEAFF
TGTGCCATCAGTGCGAACACAATGAACACTGAAGCTTTCTTT
>TRBV5-6|TRBJ1-4|few|-
CASSLGVSGVQKLFF
TGTGCCAGCAGCTTGGGGGTGTCCGGCGTCCAGAAACTGTTTTTT
>TRBV6-1|TRBJ1-1|-|-
CASRDHGFSNTEAFF
TGTGCCAGCAGGGATCATGGGTTCTCGAACACTGAAGCTTTCTTT
>TRBV7-2|TRBJ2-4|-|TRBD1
CASSVGQGVPHGNIQYF
TGTGCCAGCAGCGTCGGACAGGGGGTCCCCCATGGAAACATTCAGTACTTC
>TRBV27|TRBJ2-7|few|-
CASRPSLATGEQYF
TGTGCCAGCAGACCCTCCTTAGCTACGGGCGAGCAGTACTTC
>TRBV29-1|TRBJ2-3|few|TRBD1
CSVDDRGQADTQYF
TGCAGCGTTGACGACAGGGGGCAGGCAGATACGCAGTATTTT
>TRBV29-1|TRBJ2-3|many|TRBD2
CSVAGSGSTDTQYF
TGCAGCGTTGCGGGTAGCGGGAGCACAGATACGCAGTATTTT
>TRBV5-1|TRBJ2-5|-|-
CASIGSYQETQYF
TGCGCCAGCATCGGCTCGTACCAAGAGACCCAGTACTTC
>TRBV28|TRBJ1-1|few|TRBD1
CASSFYDRVITEAFF
TGTGCCAGCAGTTTTTATGACAGGGTGATCACTGAAGCTTTCTTT
>TRBV12-3/TRBV12-4|TRBJ2-5|few|-
CASRRGGLETQYF
TGTGCCAGTCGAAGGGGGGGGCTAGAGACCCAGTACTTC